A single sample is the source of the 9 T cell receptor beta chains below, sequenced in a study of type 1 and type 2 diabetes patients. Amplification started from genomic DNA. Multiplex PCR with 30 forward and 13 reverse primers amplified the TCR beta CDR3. TCRdb ran MiXCR on the multiplex PCR reads and lists one entry per CDR3 protein. Of 270,000 or so distinct CDR3 sequences in the sample, around 47% were seen once. Material for sequencing was peripheral blood mononuclear cells (PBMCs). The receptors derive from a young man with type 2 diabetes.

This clonotype was observed a few times. The chain couples TRBV19 to TRBJ1-5, with a tentative D call TRBD1 (6 bases). CDR3 length: 13 amino acids. Trimming removed 6 bases from V and 7 bases from J, with 13 bases in between. The V gene's germline CDR1 is LNHDA and CDR2 SQIVND (reference sequence). The CDR3 DNA is TGTGCCAGTAGCCCACAGGGATCCCAGCCCCAGCATTTT. Protein sequence: CASSPQGSQPQHF.

Concerning this clonotype itself: At one of its ends the junction is not consistent with the germline gene, which may arise from a read error. The gene calls are TRBV15 and TRBJ1-1; the match to TRBD1 covers 7 bases. The CDR3 sequence is 18 residues long. Per the germline V gene, CDR1 is LNHNV and CDR2 is YYDKDF (reference sequence). The CDR3 DNA follows: TGTGCCACCAGCAGAGATCGACTCCCAGGGGGAGGGAACACTGAAGTTTCCTTT. This sequence encodes CATSRDRLPGGGNTEVSF.

V is TRBV2 and J is TRBJ2-5, with 7 bases that match TRBD1. Germline CDR1 and CDR2: SNHLY and FYNNEI. J lost 4 bases, V lost 3 bases, and 2 bases had no gene match. This CDR3 spans 13 amino acids. The CDR3 region is CASSEGQIETQYF. The DNA for the CDR3 is TGTGCCAGCAGTGAGGGACAGATAGAGACCCAGTACTTC.

The chain links TRBV30 to TRBJ2-7; D uncertain. CDR3 size: 14 residues. Germline loops: CDR1 GTSNPN, CDR2 SVGIG (reference sequence). Trimming removed 1 base from V and 3 bases from J, with 13 bases in between. CDR3 sequence reads: CAWSDPSHGYEQYF. CDR3 nucleotides: TGTGCCTGGAGTGACCCATCGCACGGCTACGAGCAGTACTTC.

This clonotype has ten or more counts. The chain employs TRBV19 and TRBJ2-7; D gene unclear. V was clipped by 0 bases and J by 5 bases, with 11 bases between them. The CDR3 is 14 residues long. Germline CDR1 reads LNHDA; CDR2 reads SQIVND (reference sequence). In nucleotides, the CDR3 is TGTGCCAGTAGTATAGATCCGAACGGCCACGAGCAGTACTTC. Its translation is CASSIDPNGHEQYF.

This chain uses TRBV7-6 with TRBJ2-5; TRBD1 matches 7 bases. The DNA end is a closer match to TRBJ2-7, so the J assignment may be wrong. The CDR3 runs to 15 residues. Germline V gene lookup returns CDR1 SGHVS and CDR2 FNYEAQ. The CDR3 protein is CASSLGRNRGYEQYF. CDR3 nucleotides: TGTGCCAGCAGCTTAGGCAGAAACAGGGGCTACGAGCAGTACTTC.

The chain has TRBV7-2 and TRBJ2-5; no clear D gene. The DNA end lines up better with TRBJ2-1; the J call may be wrong. From germline, CDR1 is SGHTA and CDR2 FQGNSA. The CDR3 loop spans 15 amino acids. CDR3 DNA: TGTGCCAGCAGCTTAGCAACATCCCGGCTGGGGGAGCAGTTCTTC. Its protein product is CASSLATSRLGEQFF.

This clonotype turned up a few times. The V gene is TRBV13, the J gene TRBJ2-7; 7 positions match TRBD1. CDR1 PRHDT and CDR2 FYEKMQ come from the germline V gene (reference sequence). The V segment lost 5 bases and the J segment 4 bases; nucleotides outside the gene matches: 11. The CDR3 is 15 amino acids. For the CDR3, the DNA is TGTGCCAGCAGCCCCCCCGGGACAGATGCATACGAGCAGTACTTC. Translating gives CASSPPGTDAYEQYF.

V is TRBV27 and J is TRBJ2-7; 9 positions match TRBD1. The ends lost 6 bases at V and 6 bases at J; junction bases unmatched: 9. CDR3 length: 14 residues. Germline CDR1 and CDR2: MNHEY and SMNVEV (reference sequence). This chain's CDR3 is CASRQTGQGPEQYF. The CDR3 DNA reads as TGTGCCAGCAGGCAGACGGGACAGGGTCCCGAGCAGTACTTC.